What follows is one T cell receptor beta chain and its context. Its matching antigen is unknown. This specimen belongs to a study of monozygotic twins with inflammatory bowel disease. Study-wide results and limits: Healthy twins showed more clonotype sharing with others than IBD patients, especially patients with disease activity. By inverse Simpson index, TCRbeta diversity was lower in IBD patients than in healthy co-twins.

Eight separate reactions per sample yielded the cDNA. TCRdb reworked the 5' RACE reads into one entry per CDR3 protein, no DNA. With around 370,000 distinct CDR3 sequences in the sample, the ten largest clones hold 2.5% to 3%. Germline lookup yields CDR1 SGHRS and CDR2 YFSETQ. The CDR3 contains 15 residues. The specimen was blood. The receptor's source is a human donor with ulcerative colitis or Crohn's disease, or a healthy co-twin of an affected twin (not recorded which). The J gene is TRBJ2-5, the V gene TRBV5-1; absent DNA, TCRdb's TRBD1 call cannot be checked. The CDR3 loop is CASRPGRILQETQYF.